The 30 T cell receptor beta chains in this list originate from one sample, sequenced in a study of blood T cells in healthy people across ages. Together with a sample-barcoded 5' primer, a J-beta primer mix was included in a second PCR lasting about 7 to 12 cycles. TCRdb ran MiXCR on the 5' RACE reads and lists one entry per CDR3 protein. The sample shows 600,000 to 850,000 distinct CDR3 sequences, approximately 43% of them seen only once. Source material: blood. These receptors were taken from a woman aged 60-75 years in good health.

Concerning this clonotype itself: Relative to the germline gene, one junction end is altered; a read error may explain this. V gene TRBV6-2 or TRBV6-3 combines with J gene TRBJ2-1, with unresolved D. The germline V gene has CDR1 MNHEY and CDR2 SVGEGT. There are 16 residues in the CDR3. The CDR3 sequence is CASSYPPSSSYNERFF. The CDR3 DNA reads TGTGCCAGCAGTTACCCTCCGAGTAGCTCCTACAATGAGCGGTTCTTC.

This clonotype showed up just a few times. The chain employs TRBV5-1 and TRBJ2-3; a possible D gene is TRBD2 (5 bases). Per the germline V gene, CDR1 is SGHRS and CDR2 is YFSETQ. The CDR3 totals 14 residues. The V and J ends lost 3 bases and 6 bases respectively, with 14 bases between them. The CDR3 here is CASSSGLAVDTQYF. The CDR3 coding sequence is TGCGCCAGCAGCTCCGGCCTAGCTGTGGATACGCAGTATTTT.

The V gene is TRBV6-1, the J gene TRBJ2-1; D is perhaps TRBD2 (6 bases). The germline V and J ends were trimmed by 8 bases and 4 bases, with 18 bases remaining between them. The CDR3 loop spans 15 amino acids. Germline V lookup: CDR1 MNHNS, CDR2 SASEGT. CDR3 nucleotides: TGTGCCAGCCTCCTTCGCGGCGGGAAGTACAATGAGCAGTTCTTC. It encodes CASLLRGGKYNEQFF.

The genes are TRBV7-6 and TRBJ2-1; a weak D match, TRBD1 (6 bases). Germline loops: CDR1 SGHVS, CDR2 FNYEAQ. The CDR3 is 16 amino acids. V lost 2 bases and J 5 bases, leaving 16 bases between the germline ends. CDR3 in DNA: TGTGCCAGCAGCTTAAGGTTGGGACATAACCACAATGAGCAGTTCTTC. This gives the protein CASSLRLGHNHNEQFF.

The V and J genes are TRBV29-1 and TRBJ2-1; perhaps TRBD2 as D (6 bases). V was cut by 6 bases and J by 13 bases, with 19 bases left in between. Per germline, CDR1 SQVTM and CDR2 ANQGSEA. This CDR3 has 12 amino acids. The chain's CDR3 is CSVTGETETQFF. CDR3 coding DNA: TGCAGCGTCACGGGAGAAACAGAGACCCAGTTCTTC.

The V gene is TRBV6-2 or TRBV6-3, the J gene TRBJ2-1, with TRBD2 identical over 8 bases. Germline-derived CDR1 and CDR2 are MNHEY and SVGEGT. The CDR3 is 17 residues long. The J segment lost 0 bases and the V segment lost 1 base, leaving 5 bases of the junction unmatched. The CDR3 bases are TGTGCCAGCAGTTACTTCGGGGGGACTAGCTCCTACAATGAGCAGTTCTTC. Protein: CASSYFGGTSSYNEQFF.

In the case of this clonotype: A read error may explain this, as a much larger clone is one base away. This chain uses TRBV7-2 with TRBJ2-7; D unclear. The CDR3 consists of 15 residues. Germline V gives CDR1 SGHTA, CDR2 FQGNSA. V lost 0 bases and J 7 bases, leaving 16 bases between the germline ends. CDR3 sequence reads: CASSLATANYNEQYF. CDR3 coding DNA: TGTGCCAGCAGCTTAGCTACAGCCAACTACAATGAGCAGTACTTC.

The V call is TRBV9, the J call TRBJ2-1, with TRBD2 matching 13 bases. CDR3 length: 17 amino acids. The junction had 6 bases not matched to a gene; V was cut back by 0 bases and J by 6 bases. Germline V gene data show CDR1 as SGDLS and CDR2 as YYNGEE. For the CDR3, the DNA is TGTGCCAGCAGCGTAGCAGGACTAGCGGGAGTTTTCAATGAGCAGTTCTTC. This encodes CASSVAGLAGVFNEQFF.

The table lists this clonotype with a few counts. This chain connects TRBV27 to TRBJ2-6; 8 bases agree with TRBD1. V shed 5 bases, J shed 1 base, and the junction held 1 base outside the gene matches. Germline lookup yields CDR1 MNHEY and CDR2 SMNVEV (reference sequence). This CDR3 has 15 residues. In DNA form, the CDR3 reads TGTGCCAGCAGTCACAGGGGGTCTGGGGCCAACGTCCTGACTTTC. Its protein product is CASSHRGSGANVLTF.

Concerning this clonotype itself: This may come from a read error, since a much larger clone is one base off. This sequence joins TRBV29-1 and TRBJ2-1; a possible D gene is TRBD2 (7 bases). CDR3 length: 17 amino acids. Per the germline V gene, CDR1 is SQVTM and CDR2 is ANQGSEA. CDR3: CSVEGGAGGGSYNEQFF. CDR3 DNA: TGCAGCGTCGAAGGGGGGGCTGGGGGGGGCTCCTACAATGAGCAGTTCTTC.

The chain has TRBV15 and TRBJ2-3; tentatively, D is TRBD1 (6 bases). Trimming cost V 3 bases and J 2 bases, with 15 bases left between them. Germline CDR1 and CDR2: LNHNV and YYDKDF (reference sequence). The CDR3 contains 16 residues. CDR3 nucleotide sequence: TGTGCCACCAGCAGCCCCGGGACACTTCCCACAGATACGCAGTATTTT. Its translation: CATSSPGTLPTDTQYF.

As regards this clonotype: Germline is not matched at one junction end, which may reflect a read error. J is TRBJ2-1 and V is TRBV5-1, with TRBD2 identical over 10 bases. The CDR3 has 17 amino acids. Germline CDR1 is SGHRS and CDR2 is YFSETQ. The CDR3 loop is CAGSFNLAGVTYNEQFF. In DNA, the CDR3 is TGCGCCGGCAGCTTTAATCTAGCGGGAGTGACCTACAATGAGCAGTTCTTC.

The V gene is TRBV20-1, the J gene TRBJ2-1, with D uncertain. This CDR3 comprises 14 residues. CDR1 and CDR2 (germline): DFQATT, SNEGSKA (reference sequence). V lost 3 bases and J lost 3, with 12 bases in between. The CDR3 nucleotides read TGCAGTGCTAGCGGCACGGGCTTCTACAATGAGCAGTTCTTC. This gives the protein CSASGTGFYNEQFF.

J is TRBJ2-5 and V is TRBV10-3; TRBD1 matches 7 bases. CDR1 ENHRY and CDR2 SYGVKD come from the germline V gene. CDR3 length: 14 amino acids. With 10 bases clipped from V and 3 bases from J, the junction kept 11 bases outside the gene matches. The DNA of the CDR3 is TGTGCCACCGCCTTGGCAGGGGGAAAAGAGACCCAGTACTTC. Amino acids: CATALAGGKETQYF.

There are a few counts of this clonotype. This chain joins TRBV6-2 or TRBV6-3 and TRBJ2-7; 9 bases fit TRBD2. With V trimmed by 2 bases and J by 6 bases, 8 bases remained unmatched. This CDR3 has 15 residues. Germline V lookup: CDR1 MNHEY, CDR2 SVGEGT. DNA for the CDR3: TGTGCCAGCAGTTACGGCGGTAGCGGGAGACGCGAGCAGTACTTC. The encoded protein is CASSYGGSGRREQYF.

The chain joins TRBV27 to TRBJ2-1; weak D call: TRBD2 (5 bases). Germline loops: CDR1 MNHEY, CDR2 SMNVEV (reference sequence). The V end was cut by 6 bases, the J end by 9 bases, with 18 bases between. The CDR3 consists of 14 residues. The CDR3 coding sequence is TGTGCCAGCAGAACGGCGTCCGGGGTGGGTGAGCAGTTCTTC. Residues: CASRTASGVGEQFF.

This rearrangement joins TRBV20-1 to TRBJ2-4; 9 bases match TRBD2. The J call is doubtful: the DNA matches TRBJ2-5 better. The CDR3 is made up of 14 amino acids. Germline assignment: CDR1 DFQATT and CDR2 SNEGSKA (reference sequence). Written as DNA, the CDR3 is TGCAGTGCTTTCCCGAGCGGGAGGCAAGAGACCCAGTACTTC. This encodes CSAFPSGRQETQYF.

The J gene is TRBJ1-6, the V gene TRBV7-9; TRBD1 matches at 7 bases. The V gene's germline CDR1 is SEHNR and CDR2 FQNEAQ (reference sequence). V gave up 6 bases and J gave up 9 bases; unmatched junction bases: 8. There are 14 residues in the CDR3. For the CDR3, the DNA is TGTGCCAGCAGGCCGACAGGGCCGAGTTCACCCCTCCACTTT. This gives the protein CASRPTGPSSPLHF.

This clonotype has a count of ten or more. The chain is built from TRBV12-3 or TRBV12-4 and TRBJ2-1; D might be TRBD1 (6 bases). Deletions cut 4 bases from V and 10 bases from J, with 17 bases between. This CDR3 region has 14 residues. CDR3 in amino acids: CASSSQGRGLEQFF. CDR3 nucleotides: TGTGCCAGCAGTTCACAGGGACGGGGCCTAGAGCAGTTCTTC.

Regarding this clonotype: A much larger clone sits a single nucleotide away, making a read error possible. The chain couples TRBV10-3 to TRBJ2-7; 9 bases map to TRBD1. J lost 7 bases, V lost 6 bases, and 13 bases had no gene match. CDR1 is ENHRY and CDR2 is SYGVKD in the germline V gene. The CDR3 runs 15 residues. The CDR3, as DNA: TGTGCCATCAGGGATACAGGGGGCGCGTACAATGAGCAGTACTTC. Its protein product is CAIRDTGGAYNEQYF.

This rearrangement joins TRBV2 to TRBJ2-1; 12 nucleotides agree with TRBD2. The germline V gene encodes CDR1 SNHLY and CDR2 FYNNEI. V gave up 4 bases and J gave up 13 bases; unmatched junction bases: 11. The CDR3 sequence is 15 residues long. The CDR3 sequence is CASSGTSGTQETQFF. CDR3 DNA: TGTGCCAGCAGTGGGACTAGCGGGACACAAGAGACCCAGTTCTTC. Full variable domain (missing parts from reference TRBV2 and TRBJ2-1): EPEVTQTPSHQVTQMGQEVILRCVPISNHLYFYWYRQILGQKVEFLVSFYNNEISEKSEIFDDQFSVERPDGSNFTLKIRSTKLEDSAMYFCASSGTSGTQETQFFGPGTRLTVL.

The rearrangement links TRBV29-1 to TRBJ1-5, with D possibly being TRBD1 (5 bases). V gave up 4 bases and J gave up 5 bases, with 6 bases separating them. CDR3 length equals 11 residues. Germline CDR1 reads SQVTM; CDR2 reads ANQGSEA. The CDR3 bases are TGCAGCGTTGGGGGGGATCAGCCCCAGCATTTT. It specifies CSVGGDQPQHF.

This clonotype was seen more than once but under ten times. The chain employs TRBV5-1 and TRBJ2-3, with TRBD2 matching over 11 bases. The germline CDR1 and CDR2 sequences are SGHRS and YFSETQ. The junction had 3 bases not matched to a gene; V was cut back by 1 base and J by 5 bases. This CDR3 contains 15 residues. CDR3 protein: CASSLSLAGGDTQYF. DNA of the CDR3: TGCGCCAGCAGCTTGAGTCTAGCGGGGGGAGATACGCAGTATTTT.

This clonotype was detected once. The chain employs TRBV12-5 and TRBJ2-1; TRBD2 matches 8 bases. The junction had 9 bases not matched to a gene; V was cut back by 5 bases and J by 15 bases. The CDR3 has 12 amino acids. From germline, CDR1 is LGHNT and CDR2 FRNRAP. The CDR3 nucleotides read TGTGCTAGTGGTATGCCCGGGACTAGGCCGTTCTTC. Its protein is CASGMPGTRPFF. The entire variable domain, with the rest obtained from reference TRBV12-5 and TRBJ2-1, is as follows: DARVTQTPRHKVTEMGQEVTMRCQPILGHNTVFWYRQTMMQGLELLAYFRNRAPLDDSGMPKDRFSAEMPDATLATLKIQPSEPRDSAVYFCASGMPGTRPFFGPGTRLTVL.

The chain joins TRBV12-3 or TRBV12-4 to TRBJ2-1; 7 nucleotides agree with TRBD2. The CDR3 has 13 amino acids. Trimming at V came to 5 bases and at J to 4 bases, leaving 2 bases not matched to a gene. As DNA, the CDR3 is TGTGCCAGCAGTGCGCGGGAGTACAATGAGCAGTTCTTC. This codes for CASSAREYNEQFF.

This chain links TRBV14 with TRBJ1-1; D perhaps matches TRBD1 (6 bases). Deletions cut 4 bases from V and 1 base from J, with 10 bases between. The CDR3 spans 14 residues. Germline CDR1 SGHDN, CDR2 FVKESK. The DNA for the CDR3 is TGTGCCAGCAGCCGCCGACAGGCGAACACTGAAGCTTTCTTT. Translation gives CASSRRQANTEAFF. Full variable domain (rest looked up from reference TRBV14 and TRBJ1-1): EAGVTQFPSHSVIEKGQTVTLRCDPISGHDNLYWYRRVMGKEIKFLLHFVKESKQDESGMPNNRFLAERTGGTYSTLKVQPAELEDSGVYFCASSRRQANTEAFFGQGTRLTVV.

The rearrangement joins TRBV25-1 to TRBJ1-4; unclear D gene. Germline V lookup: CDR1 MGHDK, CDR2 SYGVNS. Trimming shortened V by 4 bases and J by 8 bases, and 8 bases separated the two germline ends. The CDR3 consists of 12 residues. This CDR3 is CASSALGEKLFF. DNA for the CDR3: TGTGCCAGCAGTGCCCTGGGGGAAAAACTGTTTTTT.

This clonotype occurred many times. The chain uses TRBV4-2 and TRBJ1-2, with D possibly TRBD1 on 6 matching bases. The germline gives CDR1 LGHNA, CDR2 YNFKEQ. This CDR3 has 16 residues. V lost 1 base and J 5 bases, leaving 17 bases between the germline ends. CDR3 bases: TGTGCCAGCAGCCAAGTGGGGACACCTACGGAGTATGGCTACACCTTC. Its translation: CASSQVGTPTEYGYTF.

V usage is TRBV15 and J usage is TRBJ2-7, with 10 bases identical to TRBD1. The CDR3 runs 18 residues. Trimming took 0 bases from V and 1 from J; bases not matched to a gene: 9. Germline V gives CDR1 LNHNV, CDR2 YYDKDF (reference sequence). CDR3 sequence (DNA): TGTGCCACCAGCAGAGACCTTCAGGGACAGGGGCGGTCCTACGAGCAGTACTTC. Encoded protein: CATSRDLQGQGRSYEQYF.

CDR3 amino acids: CASSAASRGAPTDTQYF. The CDR3 coding sequence is TGTGCCAGCAGCGCTGCCTCGCGGGGGGCCCCCACAGATACGCAGTATTTT. The V call is TRBV7-2, the J call TRBJ2-3, with TRBD2 matching over 8 bases. The germline gives CDR1 SGHTA, CDR2 FQGNSA. The V and J ends lost 5 bases and 2 bases, in that order; junction bases with no gene match: 12. The CDR3 is 17 residues long.